The 15 T cell receptor beta chains presented below share a single source sample, sequenced in a study of T cells in Graves' hyperthyroidism and ophthalmopathy. What was amplified from RNA transcripts were TCR beta CDR3 regions. The HTBI primer set served for first-round RT-PCR of the TCR CDR3. TCRdb re-analysed the multiplex PCR reads in MiXCR, keeping a single row per CDR3 protein. The data show about 600,000 distinct CDR3 sequences, with about 16% seen just once and roughly 3.3% held by the top ten. Input material: blood. The receptors come from a woman aged 35 to 49 with Graves' ophthalmopathy.

V usage is TRBV20-1 and J usage is TRBJ2-7, with 9 bases matching TRBD2. CDR1 and CDR2 from the germline V gene are DFQATT and SNEGSKA (reference sequence). V shed 5 bases and J 3 bases; nucleotides not matched to a gene: 14. This CDR3 has 16 residues. The CDR3 sequence: CSAPASGSSGDYEQYF. CDR3 DNA sequence: TGCAGTGCTCCCGCCTCGGGGTCTAGCGGGGACTACGAGCAGTACTTC.

This clonotype was picked up a small number of times. The gene calls are TRBV19 and TRBJ2-6; D not certain. This CDR3 region has 14 residues. The V end was cut by 7 bases, the J end by 0 bases, with 7 bases between. CDR1 is LNHDA and CDR2 is SQIVND in the germline V gene (reference sequence). The DNA of the CDR3 is TGTGCCAGTACAACGGACTCTGGGGCCAACGTCCTGACTTTC. This sequence encodes CASTTDSGANVLTF.

This clonotype has more than one count but fewer than ten. The chain employs TRBV27 and TRBJ2-2; 11 bases fit TRBD2. Trimming at V came to 5 bases and at J to 5 bases, leaving 4 bases not matched to a gene. Germline lookup yields CDR1 MNHEY and CDR2 SMNVEV (reference sequence). The CDR3 is made up of 15 amino acids. Here the CDR3 DNA reads TGTGCCAGCAGTATAATAGCGGGGGGGACCGGGGAGCTGTTTTTT. This codes for CASSIIAGGTGELFF.

As to this clonotype: A clone one base away is much larger, so this may be a read error. The J gene is TRBJ2-3, the V gene TRBV20-1; D uncertain. Trimming took 6 bases from V and 7 from J, leaving 14 bases between them. CDR3 length: 12 residues. Germline-derived CDR1 and CDR2 are DFQATT and SNEGSKA (reference sequence). CDR3 bases: TGCAGTGCCCGCCAGGCCGAGTATACGCAGTATTTT. The encoded protein is CSARQAEYTQYF.

At least ten counts were recorded for this clonotype. The rearrangement joins TRBV7-9 to TRBJ2-1; D gene uncertain. The CDR3 sequence is 12 residues long. V was clipped by 5 bases and J by 6 bases, with 8 bases between them. The germline gives CDR1 SEHNR, CDR2 FQNEAQ (reference sequence). The chain's CDR3 is CASSRTINEQFF. The CDR3 DNA reads TGTGCCAGCAGCCGGACCATCAATGAGCAGTTCTTC.

This clonotype was counted many times. The rearrangement joins TRBV11-2 to TRBJ2-2, with D unresolved. Trimming pared 4 bases from V and 9 bases from J, leaving 12 bases between. Germline CDR1 and CDR2: SGHAT and FQNNGV. This CDR3 is built from 13 residues. CDR3 nucleotide sequence: TGTGCCAGCAGCTCACAAACTACCAGGGAGCTGTTTTTT. Its translation: CASSSQTTRELFF.

The chain joins TRBV12-3 or TRBV12-4 to TRBJ2-2, with D possibly TRBD1 on 5 matching bases. V gave up 1 base and J gave up 0 bases, with 9 bases separating them. This CDR3 comprises 16 residues. For the CDR3, the DNA is TGTGCCAGCAGTTTAGTTAGGGGTACGAACACCGGGGAGCTGTTTTTT. It translates to CASSLVRGTNTGELFF.

This clonotype was observed a handful of times. V and J are TRBV27 and TRBJ1-5, with D hard to call. V was pared by 0 bases and J by 0 bases, with 9 bases between. CDR1 MNHEY and CDR2 SMNVEV come from the germline V gene (reference sequence). This CDR3 spans 16 amino acids. CDR3 coding DNA: TGTGCCAGCAGTTTATCAAGACAATATAGCAATCAGCCCCAGCATTTT. This translates into CASSLSRQYSNQPQHF.

This clonotype has just a few counts. The rearrangement joins TRBV12-3 or TRBV12-4 to TRBJ1-5; perhaps TRBD1 as D (5 bases). The V and J ends lost 3 bases and 3 bases respectively, with 9 bases between them. The CDR3 has 14 amino acids. CDR3 in amino acids: CASSFGRDNQPQHF. In DNA form, the CDR3 reads TGTGCCAGCAGTTTCGGCAGGGACAATCAGCCCCAGCATTTT.

At least ten counts were recorded for this clonotype. The V and J genes are TRBV7-2 and TRBJ1-6; no clear D gene. Trimming left V 4 bases short and J 8 bases short, with 15 bases between. Germline CDR1 and CDR2: SGHTA and FQGNSA. The CDR3 extends over 15 amino acids. Here the CDR3 DNA reads TGTGCCAGCAGCTCTCCGGCCGGGTTTGATTCACCCCTCCACTTT. This encodes CASSSPAGFDSPLHF.

The table lists this clonotype with many counts. The chain links TRBV28 to TRBJ2-5; maybe TRBD1 (5 bases). CDR3 size: 13 residues. Germline V gives CDR1 MDHEN, CDR2 SYDVKM. With 6 bases removed from V and 1 base from J, the gap between germline ends came to 9 bases. DNA of the CDR3: TGTGCCAGCAGAGGGGATTCCCAAGAGACCCAGTACTTC. It is translated as CASRGDSQETQYF.

This clonotype has a handful of counts. V and J are TRBV12-5 and TRBJ1-5, with D uncertain. Germline V gene data show CDR1 as LGHNT and CDR2 as FRNRAP. Trimming took 5 bases from V and 1 from J, leaving 12 bases between them. This CDR3 is built from 15 residues. CDR3 nucleotides: TGTGCTAGTGGTCTAAACTCGGACAGCAATCAGCCCCAGCATTTT. Translating it yields CASGLNSDSNQPQHF.

This clonotype was counted between two and nine times. V is TRBV5-1 and J is TRBJ2-7, with 7 bases identical to TRBD2. CDR1 and CDR2 (germline): SGHRS, YFSETQ. The length of the CDR3 is 13 residues. Trimming removed 7 bases from V and 0 bases from J; junction bases left unmatched: 4. CDR3 nucleotide sequence: TGCGCCAGCCGCTGGGGGGGCTCCTACGAGCAGTACTTC. Its translation is CASRWGGSYEQYF.

This clonotype has more than one count but fewer than ten. Here the CDR3 reads CASSSGPTGTGELFF. CDR3 bases: TGCGCCAGCAGCTCCGGACCCACGGGCACCGGGGAGCTGTTTTTT. J is TRBJ2-2 and V is TRBV5-1; D is unresolved. CDR1 and CDR2 from the germline V gene are SGHRS and YFSETQ. Trimming removed 3 bases at V and 4 bases at J, with 13 bases between. The CDR3 spans 15 residues.

This clonotype was found many times. The gene calls are TRBV6-5 and TRBJ2-7; 8 bases agree with TRBD2. The CDR3 length is 16 residues. Germline CDR1 and CDR2: MNHEY and SVGAGI. Trimming cost V 2 bases and J 1 base; bases outside gene matches: 7. Here the CDR3 DNA reads TGTGCCAGCAGTTACCGTCGGGTAGCGGGGTCCTACGAGCAGTACTTC. Amino acids: CASSYRRVAGSYEQYF.